This T cell receptor (beta chain) was sequenced in a study of OX40 agonist ivuxolimab in advanced cancers. Overall study: All patients had ivuxolimab intravenously every 2 weeks at 0.01 to 10 mg/kg. Patients treated during dose escalation were battling hepatocellular carcinoma, melanoma, renal cell or head and neck cancer.

Findings and limits, study-wide: At doses 0.1 to 3.0 mg/kg, CD4+ and CD8+ clones expanded. Expanded peripheral T cells had an undetermined antigen specificity.

With respect to this clone: Antigen specificity is unknown. An end of the junction differs from the germline gene, which may be a read error.

Profiling relied on immunoSEQ multiplex PCR, and the TCRdb table lists in-frame clones only, not all of them. The data show roughly 44,000 clones, 75% to 90% seen once. From germline, CDR1 is SGHRS and CDR2 YFSETQ. The CDR3 length is 15 residues. The chain couples TRBV5-1 to TRBJ2-7; 8 nucleotides match TRBD1. The sequence came from an adult with an advanced solid tumor such as melanoma, head and neck, liver or kidney cancer. The specimen comprised CD4+ or CD8+ T cells sorted from blood, sampled in a trial of the OX40 agonist ivuxolimab. The CDR3 bases are TGTGCCAGCAGCTTAGGAGGGACAGGAGCCTACGAGCAGTACTTC. Translated, it gives CASSLGGTGAYEQYF. The entire variable domain, with the rest obtained from reference TRBV5-1 and TRBJ2-7, is as follows: KAGVTQTPRYLIKTRGQQVTLSCSPISGHRSVSWYQQTPGQGLQFLFEYFSETQRNKGNFPGRFSGRQFSNSRSEMNVSTLELGDSALYLCASSLGGTGAYEQYFGPGTRLTVT.